One sample yielded the 20 T cell receptor beta chains listed below, sequenced in a study of blood T cell repertoires in COVID-19. Sequencing used immunoSEQ multiplex PCR; TCRdb keeps in-frame clones, though not all of them. The table shows about 250,000 clones, with around 84% occurring only once. The sample was PBMCs or T cells enriched from blood (not recorded which). These TCRs come from a man aged 40-49 years who had been exposed to COVID-19.

This rearrangement joins TRBV2 to TRBJ1-5; 9 nucleotides agree with TRBD1. Germline assignment: CDR1 SNHLY and CDR2 FYNNEI. V lost 4 bases, J lost 2 bases, and 3 bases stayed unmatched. The CDR3 consists of 15 residues. CDR3 sequence: CASSVRTGGNQPQHF. CDR3 nucleotide sequence: TGTGCCAGCAGTGTCAGGACAGGGGGCAATCAGCCCCAGCATTTT.

The J gene is TRBJ2-7, the V gene TRBV7-9; TRBD2 aligns across 8 bases. This CDR3 comprises 15 residues. Germline CDR1 and CDR2: SEHNR and FQNEAQ (reference sequence). Trimming at V came to 4 bases and at J to 3 bases, leaving 8 bases not matched to a gene. CDR3 in DNA: TGTGCCAGCAGCTCGAGCGGGAGTTCGGTCTACGAGCAGTACTTC. Translating gives CASSSSGSSVYEQYF.

The rearrangement joins TRBV3-1 (or the pseudogene TRBV3-2) to TRBJ2-2; 10 nucleotides line up with TRBD2. Trimming took 5 bases from V and 0 from J; bases not matched to a gene: 3. Germline-derived CDR1 and CDR2 are LGHDT and YNNKEL (reference sequence). The CDR3 spans 16 residues. The CDR3 loop reads CASSVSGRTNTGELFF. For the CDR3, the DNA is TGTGCCAGCAGCGTTAGCGGGAGGACGAACACCGGGGAGCTGTTTTTT.

The rearrangement uses TRBV7-9 and TRBJ2-1; 10 bases agree with TRBD2. The length of the CDR3 is 14 residues. Germline-derived CDR1 and CDR2 are SEHNR and FQNEAQ (reference sequence). The V and J ends lost 5 bases and 6 bases, in that order; junction bases with no gene match: 4. CDR3 sequence (DNA): TGTGCCAGCAGCCTTACTAGCGGGATCAATGAGCAGTTCTTC. It is translated as CASSLTSGINEQFF.

The V and J genes are TRBV12-5 and TRBJ2-1; D perhaps matches TRBD1 (5 bases). The germline V and J ends were trimmed by 2 bases and 8 bases, with 10 bases remaining between them. Germline V gene lookup returns CDR1 LGHNT and CDR2 FRNRAP. CDR3 length equals 13 residues. This CDR3 is CASGLLKGHEQFF. The CDR3 bases are TGTGCTAGTGGTTTGCTTAAGGGGCATGAGCAGTTCTTC.

The J gene is TRBJ2-1, the V gene TRBV11-2, with unresolved D. This CDR3 region has 17 residues. With 2 bases removed from V and 7 bases from J, the gap between germline ends came to 21 bases. The germline gives CDR1 SGHAT, CDR2 FQNNGV. CDR3 nucleotide sequence: TGTGCCAGCAGCTTAATTCCCCTCAACACCAACCAAAATGAGCAGTTCTTC. Protein: CASSLIPLNTNQNEQFF.

V usage is TRBV7-9 and J usage is TRBJ2-7, with D uncertain. This CDR3 comprises 13 residues. Germline CDR1 SEHNR, CDR2 FQNEAQ (reference sequence). V lost 1 base and J 3 bases, leaving 7 bases between the germline ends. Written as DNA, the CDR3 is TGTGCCAGCAGCTTAGATCCAGTCTACGAGCAGTACTTC. It encodes CASSLDPVYEQYF. Looking up the rest from reference TRBV7-9 and TRBJ2-7 gives the full variable domain: DTGVSQNPRHKITKRGQNVTFRCDPISEHNRLYWYRQTLGQGPEFLTYFQNEAQLEKSRLLSDRFSAERPKGSFSTLEIQRTEQGDSAMYLCASSLDPVYEQYFGPGTRLTVT.

The chain recombines TRBV2 with TRBJ1-2; maybe TRBD1 (5 bases). The germline V and J ends were trimmed by 6 bases and 5 bases, with 7 bases remaining between them. The CDR3 sequence is 11 residues long. CDR1 SNHLY and CDR2 FYNNEI come from the germline V gene. The CDR3 bases are TGTGCCAGCAGAACAGGTTATGGCTACACCTTC. It yields the protein CASRTGYGYTF.

The chain uses TRBV7-3 and TRBJ2-5; 7 bases line up with TRBD2. The germline gives CDR1 SGHTA, CDR2 FQGTGA. The CDR3 extends over 15 amino acids. The V gene end was trimmed by 5 bases and the J gene end by 4 bases; junction bases not matched to a gene: 10. CDR3 protein: CASSPSSGPLETQYF. CDR3 coding DNA: TGTGCCAGCAGCCCCTCTAGCGGTCCCTTAGAGACCCAGTACTTC.

The chain combines TRBV7-2 with TRBJ2-1; D is uncertain. Germline V CDR1 and CDR2: SGHTA, FQGNSA. V was trimmed by 5 bases and J by 9 bases, leaving 20 bases between them. The CDR3 has 15 residues. The CDR3 sequence: CASSVQSSTLSEQFF. DNA for the CDR3: TGTGCCAGCAGCGTTCAAAGTTCAACCCTCAGTGAGCAGTTCTTC. The variable domain in full, with the rest retrieved from reference TRBV7-2 and TRBJ2-1, is GAGVSQSPSNKVTEKGKDVELRCDPISGHTALYWYRQSLGQGLEFLIYFQGNSAPDKSGLPSDRFSAERTGGSVSTLTIQRTQQEDSAVYLCASSVQSSTLSEQFFGPGTRLTVL.

The J gene is TRBJ2-1, the V gene TRBV4-2; no reliable D call. The CDR3 is 11 residues long. Trimming shortened V by 3 bases and J by 8 bases, and 5 bases separated the two germline ends. Germline CDR1 and CDR2: LGHNA and YNFKEQ. In nucleotides, the CDR3 is TGTGCCAGCAGCCATGAGGATGAGCAGTTCTTC. Translation gives CASSHEDEQFF.

The chain employs TRBV2 and TRBJ1-5; D might be TRBD1 (5 bases). The CDR3 loop spans 15 amino acids. With 6 bases removed from V and 3 bases from J, the gap between germline ends came to 15 bases. Germline values: CDR1 SNHLY, CDR2 FYNNEI. For the CDR3, the DNA is TGTGCCAGCAGCCCTCAAGGGGAATCCAATCAGCCCCAGCATTTT. Its protein is CASSPQGESNQPQHF.

V and J are TRBV18 and TRBJ2-1, with TRBD2 as a possible D gene (6 bases). The germline V gene encodes CDR1 KGHSH and CDR2 LQKENI. The CDR3 is made up of 15 amino acids. V gave up 4 bases and J gave up 4 bases, with 14 bases separating them. The chain's CDR3 is CASSRVGSFYNEQFF. CDR3 DNA: TGTGCCAGCTCACGGGTCGGGAGTTTTTACAATGAGCAGTTCTTC.

The chain has TRBV9 and TRBJ2-3; 11 bases are a match to TRBD2. This CDR3 contains 17 residues. Germline values: CDR1 SGDLS, CDR2 YYNGEE. With V trimmed by 0 bases and J by 4 bases, 7 bases remained unmatched. CDR3 sequence (DNA): TGTGCCAGCAGCGTAGGGGGCCTAGCGGGAGGTGCAGATACGCAGTATTTT. Protein: CASSVGGLAGGADTQYF.

The count of this clone is one. The chain combines TRBV18 with TRBJ1-4, with TRBD1 identical over 7 bases. V was pared by 0 bases and J by 8 bases, with 3 bases of the junction left unmatched. Germline loops: CDR1 KGHSH, CDR2 LQKENI. The CDR3 is made up of 14 amino acids. CDR3 sequence: CASSPPGQMEKLFF. CDR3 DNA: TGTGCCAGCTCACCACCGGGACAGATGGAAAAACTGTTTTTT. Together with reference TRBV18 and TRBJ1-4, the CDR3 gives the full variable domain: NAGVMQNPRHLVRRRGQEARLRCSPMKGHSHVYWYRQLPEEGLKFMVYLQKENIIDESGMPKERFSAEFPKEGPSILRIQQVVRGDSAAYFCASSPPGQMEKLFFGSGTQLSVL.

This sequence joins TRBV30 and TRBJ1-4, with a weak D call TRBD1 (6 bases). Between the trimmed V and J ends, which lost 3 bases and 12 bases, there was a span of 14 bases. The V gene's germline CDR1 is GTSNPN and CDR2 SVGIG (reference sequence). The CDR3 is 12 residues long. The CDR3, as DNA: TGTGCCTGGAGCCAACCAAGGACAGAACTGTTTTTT. This encodes CAWSQPRTELFF.

This chain links TRBV5-1 with TRBJ1-2; unclear D gene. Germline CDR1 SGHRS, CDR2 YFSETQ. The CDR3 totals 18 residues. V lost 1 base to trimming and J lost 1 base, with 20 bases between them. The DNA of the CDR3 is TGCGCCAGCAGCTTGACCGGAGCGGACGCCGTAATTAACTATGGCTACACCTTC. It codes for CASSLTGADAVINYGYTF. Together with reference TRBV5-1 and TRBJ1-2, the CDR3 gives the full variable domain: KAGVTQTPRYLIKTRGQQVTLSCSPISGHRSVSWYQQTPGQGLQFLFEYFSETQRNKGNFPGRFSGRQFSNSRSEMNVSTLELGDSALYLCASSLTGADAVINYGYTFGSGTRLTVV.

This clone occurred once. J is TRBJ1-5 and V is TRBV7-2; D possibly corresponds to TRBD1 (5 bases). CDR1 is SGHTA, CDR2 FQGNSA, per germline. V shed 2 bases and J shed 6 bases, with 14 bases lying between them. The CDR3 is made up of 15 amino acids. DNA for the CDR3: TGTGCCAGCAGCTTAAGTGGGGGGAGTGTTCAGCCCCAGCATTTT. Residues: CASSLSGGSVQPQHF.

This clone appeared a single time. CDR3: CASSLSQGVNEKLFF. The CDR3 bases are TGCGCCAGCAGCTTGAGTCAGGGGGTTAATGAAAAACTGTTTTTT. The gene calls are TRBV5-1 and TRBJ1-4, with 7 bases that match TRBD1. Germline lookup yields CDR1 SGHRS and CDR2 YFSETQ. This CDR3 comprises 15 residues. The trim removed 1 base at V and 4 bases at J, leaving 4 bases unmatched.

The CDR3 region is CASSQDQQISNYGYTF. In nucleotides, the CDR3 is TGTGCCAGCAGCCAAGATCAACAGATATCAAACTATGGCTACACCTTC. The chain links TRBV4-2 to TRBJ1-2, with unresolved D. CDR3 length: 16 residues. Germline CDR1 reads LGHNA; CDR2 reads YNFKEQ. V lost 0 bases, J lost 2 bases, and 13 bases lay in between.